The present T cell receptor beta chain was sequenced within a study of OX40 agonist ivuxolimab in advanced cancers. Study results and caveats: The investigators did not determine what antigen specificity the expanded peripheral T cells had. Average numbers of expanded clones were greater in CD8+ T cells than in CD4+.

Data came from immunoSEQ multiplex PCR; TCRdb stores just in-frame clones and leaves some out. The sample includes approximately 33,000 clones, roughly nine tenths of them seen just once. This clone was seen more than once but under ten times. Its antigen is unknown. CDR3 length: 15 residues. With 0 bases removed from V and 6 bases from J, the gap between germline ends came to 16 bases. The TCR sequence derives from an adult with an advanced solid tumor such as melanoma, head and neck, liver or kidney cancer. The rearrangement uses TRBV5-3 and TRBJ2-7, with a tentative D call TRBD1 (5 bases). TRBV5-3 is designated an ORF whose function remains uncertain. The sample was CD4+ or CD8+ T cells sorted from blood, taken in a trial of the OX40 agonist ivuxolimab. CDR3 DNA sequence: TGTGCCAGAAGCTTGGCCAAAGGGGTCGTTGGCGAGCAGTACTTC. As protein: CARSLAKGVVGEQYF.